What follows are 8 T cell receptor beta chains derived from one specimen sequenced in a study of blood T cell repertoires in COVID-19. Produced via immunoSEQ multiplex PCR; TCRdb's table is partial and in-frame only. The sample carries over 300,000 clones, nearly 90% recorded once. The sample comprised PBMCs or T cells enriched from blood (not recorded which). The receptors shown here come from a woman under 40 who had recovered from COVID-19.

This clone has only one observation. The gene calls are TRBV9 and TRBJ2-1, with 11 nucleotides matching TRBD2. V gave up 2 bases and J gave up 0 bases; unmatched junction bases: 7. Germline CDR1 reads SGDLS; CDR2 reads YYNGEE. This CDR3 contains 18 residues. The DNA of the CDR3 is TGTGCCAGCAGCGTCACACTAGCGGGGGCCTTCTCCTACAATGAGCAGTTCTTC. This encodes CASSVTLAGAFSYNEQFF.

The chain recombines TRBV6-6 with TRBJ1-5, with 9 bases matching TRBD1. The CDR3 loop spans 15 amino acids. Germline V gives CDR1 MNHNY, CDR2 SVGAGI (reference sequence). Trimming removed 7 bases from V and 2 bases from J; junction bases left unmatched: 6. The CDR3: CASINRGRGNQPQHF. CDR3 in DNA: TGTGCCAGCATCAACAGGGGGCGCGGCAATCAGCCCCAGCATTTT.

A remark on this clone: The same CDR3 arises from other DNA sequences in this sample as well. The chain couples TRBV18 to TRBJ1-2, with a weak D call TRBD1 (6 bases). Trimming took 6 bases from V and 0 from J, leaving 11 bases between them. Germline V gives CDR1 KGHSH, CDR2 LQKENI. This CDR3 is built from 14 residues. For the CDR3, the DNA is TGTGCCAGCTCCCTGGACAGAGCTAACTATGGCTACACCTTC. Translation: CASSLDRANYGYTF.

V usage is TRBV11-3 and J usage is TRBJ1-1, with D tentatively TRBD1 (6 bases). Trimming took 3 bases from V and 4 from J, leaving 15 bases between them. The CDR3 is 15 amino acids. Germline V gene lookup returns CDR1 SGHNT and CDR2 YENEEA. The chain's CDR3 is CASSFNGQMSTEAFF. The CDR3, as DNA: TGTGCCAGCAGCTTTAACGGACAGATGAGCACTGAAGCTTTCTTT.

Remarks on this clone: Other DNA sequences within the sample encode an identical CDR3. V and J are TRBV30 and TRBJ1-5; 9 bases align to TRBD1. The CDR3 sequence is 13 residues long. Losses at the gene ends were 1 base for V and 7 bases for J; bases not matched to a gene: 2. Germline lookup yields CDR1 GTSNPN and CDR2 SVGIG (reference sequence). Here the CDR3 reads CAWSEDRGQPQHF. The CDR3 DNA sequence: TGTGCCTGGAGTGAGGACAGGGGCCAGCCCCAGCATTTT.

V usage is TRBV7-9 and J usage is TRBJ2-1; weak D call: TRBD1 (5 bases). Germline V gives CDR1 SEHNR, CDR2 FQNEAQ (reference sequence). Trimming pared 1 base from V and 3 bases from J, leaving 10 bases between. The CDR3 runs 15 residues. The CDR3 bases are TGTGCCAGCAGCTTAGTACCAGACAGCTACAATGAGCAGTTCTTC. Its translation is CASSLVPDSYNEQFF.

This sequence joins TRBV6-6 and TRBJ1-2; possible D gene TRBD1, 6 bases. Germline V gene lookup returns CDR1 MNHNY and CDR2 SVGAGI (reference sequence). The CDR3 spans 12 residues. Trimming removed 7 bases from V and 9 bases from J, with 15 bases in between. Here the CDR3 DNA reads TGTGCCAGCAACAACAGGGATTTCAGCTACACCTTC. Encoded protein: CASNNRDFSYTF.

V gene TRBV5-6 combines with J gene TRBJ2-1; perhaps TRBD2 as D (5 bases). This CDR3 has 14 residues. V was shortened by 0 bases and J by 6 bases, with 10 bases between the two germline ends. The germline gives CDR1 SGHDT, CDR2 YYEEEE. CDR3 coding DNA: TGTGCCAGCAGCTTGGGAACGGGGTTCAATGAGCAGTTCTTC. It specifies CASSLGTGFNEQFF.